The present TCR beta chain was sequenced within a study of blood T cell repertoires in COVID-19. Study in general: Sites across the United States, Italy and Spain contributed samples from acute and convalescent COVID-19. The analysed material was cDNA or gDNA that came from T cells, B-cell-depleted T cells, or PBMCs.

Method: immunoSEQ multiplex PCR; TCRdb's copy keeps in-frame clones and lacks some. This sample has around 300,000 clones, with approximately 90% found just once. CDR1 and CDR2 from the germline V gene are LNHNV and YYDKDF (reference sequence). V shed 4 bases, J shed 5 bases, and the junction held 9 bases outside the gene matches. This CDR3 spans 16 amino acids. Sequenced: peripheral blood. The V and J genes are TRBV15 and TRBJ2-3, with TRBD2 matching over 10 bases. The receptor was derived from a woman in her forties or fifties with active or convalescent COVID-19. The CDR3 region has the DNA TGTGCCACCAGCACCCTAAGGCTAGCGGGAGTAGATACGCAGTATTTT. It specifies CATSTLRLAGVDTQYF.